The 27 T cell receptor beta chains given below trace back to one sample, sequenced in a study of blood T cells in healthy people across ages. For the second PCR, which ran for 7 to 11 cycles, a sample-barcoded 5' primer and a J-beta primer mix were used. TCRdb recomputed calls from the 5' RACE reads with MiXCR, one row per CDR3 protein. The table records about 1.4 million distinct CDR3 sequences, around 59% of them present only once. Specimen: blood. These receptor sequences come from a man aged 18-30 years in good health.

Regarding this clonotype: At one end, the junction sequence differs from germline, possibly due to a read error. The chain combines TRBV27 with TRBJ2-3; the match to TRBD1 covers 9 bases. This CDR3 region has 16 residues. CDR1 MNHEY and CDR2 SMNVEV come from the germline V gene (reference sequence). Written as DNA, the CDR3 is TGTGCCAGCGGTTTACCGGGACAGGGAGGCACAGATACGCAGTATTTT. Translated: CASGLPGQGGTDTQYF.

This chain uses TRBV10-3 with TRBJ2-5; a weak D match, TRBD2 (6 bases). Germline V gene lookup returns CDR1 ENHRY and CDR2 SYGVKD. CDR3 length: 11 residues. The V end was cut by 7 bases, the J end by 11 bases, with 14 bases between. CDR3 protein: CAITTDAGQYF. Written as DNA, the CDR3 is TGTGCCATCACCACAGACGCGGGGCAGTACTTC.

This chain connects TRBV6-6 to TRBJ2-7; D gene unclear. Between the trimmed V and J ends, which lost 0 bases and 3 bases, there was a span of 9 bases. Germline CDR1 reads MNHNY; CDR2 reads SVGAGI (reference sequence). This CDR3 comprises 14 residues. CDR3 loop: CASSYSPDNYEQYF. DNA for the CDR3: TGTGCCAGCAGTTACTCCCCAGACAACTACGAGCAGTACTTC.

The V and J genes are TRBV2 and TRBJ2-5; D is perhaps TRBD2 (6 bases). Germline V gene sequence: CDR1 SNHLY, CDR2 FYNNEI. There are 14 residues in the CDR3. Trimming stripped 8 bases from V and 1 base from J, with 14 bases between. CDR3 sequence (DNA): TGTGCCAGCGCTACCGGGAGATTCCAAGAGACCCAGTACTTC. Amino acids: CASATGRFQETQYF.

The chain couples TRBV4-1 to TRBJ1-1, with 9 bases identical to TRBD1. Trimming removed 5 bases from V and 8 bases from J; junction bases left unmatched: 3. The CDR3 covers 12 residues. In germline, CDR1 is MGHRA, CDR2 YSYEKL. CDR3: CASSKGTGEAFF. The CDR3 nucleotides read TGCGCCAGCAGCAAAGGGACAGGGGAAGCTTTCTTT.

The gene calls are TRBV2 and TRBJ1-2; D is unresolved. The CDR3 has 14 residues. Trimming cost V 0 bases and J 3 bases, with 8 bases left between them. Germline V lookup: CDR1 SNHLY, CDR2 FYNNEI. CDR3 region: CASSEAQSYYGYTF. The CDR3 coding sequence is TGTGCCAGCAGTGAAGCGCAGTCATACTATGGCTACACCTTC.

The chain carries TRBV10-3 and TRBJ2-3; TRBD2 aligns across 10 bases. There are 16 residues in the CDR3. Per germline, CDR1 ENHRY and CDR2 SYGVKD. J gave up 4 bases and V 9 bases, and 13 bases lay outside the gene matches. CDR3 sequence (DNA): TGTGCCATTTTCTCCGGAGCGGGAGGGCCGGCAGATACGCAGTATTTT. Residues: CAIFSGAGGPADTQYF.

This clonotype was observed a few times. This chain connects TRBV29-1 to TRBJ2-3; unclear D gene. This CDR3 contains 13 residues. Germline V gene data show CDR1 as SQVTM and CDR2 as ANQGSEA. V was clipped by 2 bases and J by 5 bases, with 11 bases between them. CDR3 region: CSVERNVGDTQYF. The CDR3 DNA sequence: TGCAGCGTTGAAAGGAATGTTGGAGATACGCAGTATTTT.

The CDR3 DNA sequence: TGCAGTGCAGAGGGACGCCTAGGGAATTATGGCTACACCTTC. Translation gives CSAEGRLGNYGYTF. The chain employs TRBV20-1 and TRBJ1-2; weak D call: TRBD1 (5 bases). The CDR3 consists of 14 residues. The germline V and J ends were trimmed by 6 bases and 5 bases, with 19 bases remaining between them. Germline V lookup: CDR1 DFQATT, CDR2 SNEGSKA (reference sequence).

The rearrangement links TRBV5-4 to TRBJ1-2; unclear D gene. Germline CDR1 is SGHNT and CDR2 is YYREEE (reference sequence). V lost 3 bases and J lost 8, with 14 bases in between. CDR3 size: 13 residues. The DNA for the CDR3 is TGTGCCAGCAGCTCCCCAAATGGGGAAGGCTACACCTTC. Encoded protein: CASSSPNGEGYTF.

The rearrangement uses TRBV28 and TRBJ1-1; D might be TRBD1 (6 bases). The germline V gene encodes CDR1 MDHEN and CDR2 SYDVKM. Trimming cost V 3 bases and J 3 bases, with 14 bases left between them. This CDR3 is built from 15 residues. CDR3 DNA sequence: TGTGCCAGCAGTTTGTGGGGGGCTCGGTACACTGAAGCTTTCTTT. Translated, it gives CASSLWGARYTEAFF.

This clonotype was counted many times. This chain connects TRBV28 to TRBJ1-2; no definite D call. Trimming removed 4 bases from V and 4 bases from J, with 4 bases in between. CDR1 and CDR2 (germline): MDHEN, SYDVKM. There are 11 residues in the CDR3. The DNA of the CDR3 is TGTGCCAGCAGTTCCCTCTATGGCTACACCTTC. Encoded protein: CASSSLYGYTF.

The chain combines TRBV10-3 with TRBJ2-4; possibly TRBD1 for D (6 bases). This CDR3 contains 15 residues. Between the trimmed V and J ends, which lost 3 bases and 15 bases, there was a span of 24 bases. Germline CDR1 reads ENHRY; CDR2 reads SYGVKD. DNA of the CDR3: TGTGCCATCAGTGACCTAGGGTCAGCAAGGGGGAGTCGGTACTTC. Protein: CAISDLGSARGSRYF.

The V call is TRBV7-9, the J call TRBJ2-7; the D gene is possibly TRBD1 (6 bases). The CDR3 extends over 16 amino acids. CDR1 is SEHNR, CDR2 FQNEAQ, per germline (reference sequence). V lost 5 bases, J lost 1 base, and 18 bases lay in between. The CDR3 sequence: CASSPVTGFVSYEQYF. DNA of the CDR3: TGTGCCAGCAGCCCCGTAACAGGGTTTGTATCCTACGAGCAGTACTTC.

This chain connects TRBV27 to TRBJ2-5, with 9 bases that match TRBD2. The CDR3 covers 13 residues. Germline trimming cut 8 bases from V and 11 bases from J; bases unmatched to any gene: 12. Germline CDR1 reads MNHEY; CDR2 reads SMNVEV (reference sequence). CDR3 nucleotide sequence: TGTGCCAGCTCCCTAGCGGGACCGGATGAGCAGTACTTC. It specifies CASSLAGPDEQYF.

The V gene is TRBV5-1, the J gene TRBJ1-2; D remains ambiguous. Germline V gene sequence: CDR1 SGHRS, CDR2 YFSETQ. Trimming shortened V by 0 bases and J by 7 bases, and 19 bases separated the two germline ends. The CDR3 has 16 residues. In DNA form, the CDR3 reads TGCGCCAGCAGCTTGGTTACCACCCGGACTCAAGGTGGCTACACCTTC. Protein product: CASSLVTTRTQGGYTF. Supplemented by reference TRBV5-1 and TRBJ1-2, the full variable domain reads KAGVTQTPRYLIKTRGQQVTLSCSPISGHRSVSWYQQTPGQGLQFLFEYFSETQRNKGNFPGRFSGRQFSNSRSEMNVSTLELGDSALYLCASSLVTTRTQGGYTFGSGTRLTVV.

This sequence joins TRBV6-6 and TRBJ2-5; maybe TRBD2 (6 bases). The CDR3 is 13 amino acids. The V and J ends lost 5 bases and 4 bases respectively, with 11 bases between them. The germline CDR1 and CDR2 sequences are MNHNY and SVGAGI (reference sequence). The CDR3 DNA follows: TGTGCCAGCAGTGCGACTAGGGCAGAGACCCAGTACTTC. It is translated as CASSATRAETQYF.

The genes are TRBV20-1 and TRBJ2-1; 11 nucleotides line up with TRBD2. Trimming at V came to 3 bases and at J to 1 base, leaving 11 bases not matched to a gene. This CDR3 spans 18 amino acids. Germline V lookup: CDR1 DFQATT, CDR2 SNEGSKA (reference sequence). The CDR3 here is CSASDFLRTSGSYNEQFF. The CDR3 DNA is TGCAGTGCTAGCGACTTCCTTAGGACTAGCGGGTCCTACAATGAGCAGTTCTTC.

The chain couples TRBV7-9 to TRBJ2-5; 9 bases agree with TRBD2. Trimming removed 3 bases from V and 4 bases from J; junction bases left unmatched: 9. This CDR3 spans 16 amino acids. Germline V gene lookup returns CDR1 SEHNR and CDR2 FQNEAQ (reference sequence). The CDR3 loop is CASSLNSGGGGETQYF. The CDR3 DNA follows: TGTGCCAGCAGCTTGAATAGCGGGGGAGGCGGAGAGACCCAGTACTTC.

In DNA, the CDR3 is TGTGCCAGCACCCTCAGGCTAGCGGGGGGGCCTTTGAATGAGCAGTTCTTC. Translating it yields CASTLRLAGGPLNEQFF. The chain couples TRBV27 to TRBJ2-1; 12 bases are shared with TRBD2. V dropped 7 bases and J dropped 7; count of bases not matched to a gene: 14. The CDR3 runs 17 residues. CDR1 MNHEY and CDR2 SMNVEV come from the germline V gene (reference sequence).

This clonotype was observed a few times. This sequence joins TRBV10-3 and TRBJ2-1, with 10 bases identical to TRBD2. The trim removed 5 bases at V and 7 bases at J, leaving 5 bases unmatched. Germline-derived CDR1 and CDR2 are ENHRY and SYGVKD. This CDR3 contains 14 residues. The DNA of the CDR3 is TGTGCCATCAGTTCTAGCGGGAGTCGGAATGAGCAGTTCTTC. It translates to CAISSSGSRNEQFF.

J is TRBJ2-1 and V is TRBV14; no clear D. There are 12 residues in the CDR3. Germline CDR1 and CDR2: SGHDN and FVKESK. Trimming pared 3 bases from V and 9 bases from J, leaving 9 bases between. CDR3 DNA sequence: TGTGCCAGCAGCCATGAATTAGGTGAGCAGTTCTTC. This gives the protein CASSHELGEQFF. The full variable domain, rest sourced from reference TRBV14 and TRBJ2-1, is EAGVTQFPSHSVIEKGQTVTLRCDPISGHDNLYWYRRVMGKEIKFLLHFVKESKQDESGMPNNRFLAERTGGTYSTLKVQPAELEDSGVYFCASSHELGEQFFGPGTRLTVL.

CDR3 DNA: TGCAGTGCTACGGGGGGCCTCTCCTACGAGCAGTACTTC. Its protein is CSATGGLSYEQYF. The V gene is TRBV20-1, the J gene TRBJ2-7, with D maybe TRBD2 (7 bases). The length of the CDR3 is 13 residues. The V end lost 4 bases, the J end lost 0 bases, and 10 bases lay between the germline ends. CDR1 is DFQATT and CDR2 is SNEGSKA in the germline V gene (reference sequence).

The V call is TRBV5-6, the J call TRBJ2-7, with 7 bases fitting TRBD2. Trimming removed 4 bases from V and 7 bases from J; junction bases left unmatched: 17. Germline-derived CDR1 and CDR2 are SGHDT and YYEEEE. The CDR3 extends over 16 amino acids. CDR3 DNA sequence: TGTGCCAGCAGCCGGTTTCGCAGCGGGACCTCGGGGGAGCAGTACTTC. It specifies CASSRFRSGTSGEQYF. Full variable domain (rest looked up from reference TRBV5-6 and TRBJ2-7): DAGVTQSPTHLIKTRGQQVTLRCSPKSGHDTVSWYQQALGQGPQFIFQYYEEEERQRGNFPDRFSGHQFPNYSSELNVNALLLGDSALYLCASSRFRSGTSGEQYFGPGTRLTVT.

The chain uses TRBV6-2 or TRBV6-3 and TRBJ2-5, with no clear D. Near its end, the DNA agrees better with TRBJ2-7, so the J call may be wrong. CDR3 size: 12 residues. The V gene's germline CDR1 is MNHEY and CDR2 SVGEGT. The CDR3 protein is CASSPLRDEQYF. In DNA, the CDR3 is TGTGCCAGCAGCCCCCTAAGGGACGAGCAGTACTTC.

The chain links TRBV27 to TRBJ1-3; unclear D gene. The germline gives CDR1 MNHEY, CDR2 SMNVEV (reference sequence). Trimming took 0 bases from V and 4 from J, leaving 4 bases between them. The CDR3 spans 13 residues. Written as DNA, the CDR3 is TGTGCCAGCAGTTTATCGTGGGGAAACACCATATATTTT. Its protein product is CASSLSWGNTIYF.

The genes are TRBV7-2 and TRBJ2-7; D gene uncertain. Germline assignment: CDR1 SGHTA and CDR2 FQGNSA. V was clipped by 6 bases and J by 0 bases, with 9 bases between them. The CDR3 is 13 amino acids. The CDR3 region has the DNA TGTGCCAGCAGAGGAGTCCACTCCTACGAGCAGTACTTC. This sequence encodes CASRGVHSYEQYF.